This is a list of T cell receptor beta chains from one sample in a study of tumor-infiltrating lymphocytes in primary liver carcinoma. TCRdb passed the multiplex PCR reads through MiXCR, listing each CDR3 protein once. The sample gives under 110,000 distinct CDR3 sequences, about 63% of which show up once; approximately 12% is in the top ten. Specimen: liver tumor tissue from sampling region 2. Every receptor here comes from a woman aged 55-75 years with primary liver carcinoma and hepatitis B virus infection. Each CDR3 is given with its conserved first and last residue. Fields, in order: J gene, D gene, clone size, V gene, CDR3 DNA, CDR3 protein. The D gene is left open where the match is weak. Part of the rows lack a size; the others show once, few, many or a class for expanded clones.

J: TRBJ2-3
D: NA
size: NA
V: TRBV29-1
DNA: TGCAGCGGTGCGCGAGGGTTCGGGACAGATACGCAGTATTTT
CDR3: CSGARGFGTDTQYF

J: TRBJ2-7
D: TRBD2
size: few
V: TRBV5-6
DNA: TGTGCCAGCAGCCGATCCCCACTAGCGGTAACCGGCCCCCGCGAGCAGTACTTC
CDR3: CASSRSPLAVTGPREQYF

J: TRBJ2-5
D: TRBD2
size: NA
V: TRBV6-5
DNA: TGTGCCAGCAGTTACGAAGGACTAGCGGGATCAATCCAATACTTC
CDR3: CASSYEGLAGSIQYF

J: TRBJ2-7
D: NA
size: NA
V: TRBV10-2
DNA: TGCGCCAACAGTCCCAGGGGTTCCTACGAGCAGTACTTC
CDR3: CANSPRGSYEQYF

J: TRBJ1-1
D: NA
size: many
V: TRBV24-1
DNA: TGTGCCACCAGTGCTGGTCCTGAAGCTTTCTTT
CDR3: CATSAGPEAFF

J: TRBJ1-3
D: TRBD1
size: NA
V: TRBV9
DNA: TGTGCCAGCAGCTCAGGGGGTTCTGGAAACACCATATATTTT
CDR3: CASSSGGSGNTIYF

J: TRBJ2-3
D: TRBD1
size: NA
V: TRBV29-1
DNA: TGCATCGTGGCGGACAGGAAGAGAGCGTATTTT
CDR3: CIVADRKRAYF

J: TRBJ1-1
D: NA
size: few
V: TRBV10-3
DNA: TGTGCCATCAGTGATAACGGGGGAACAGACACTGAAGCTTTCTTC
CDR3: CAISDNGGTDTEAFF

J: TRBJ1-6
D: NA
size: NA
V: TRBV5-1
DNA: TGCGCCAGTACCAACCTAGGGTCCTCGTCACCCCTCCACTTT
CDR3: CASTNLGSSSPLHF

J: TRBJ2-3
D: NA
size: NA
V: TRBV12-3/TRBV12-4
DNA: TGTGCCAGCAGTGTGGAGGAAGATAGGCAGTATTTT
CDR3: CASSVEEDRQYF

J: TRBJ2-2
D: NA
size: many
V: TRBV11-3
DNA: TGTGCCAGCAGCTTACTTATGAACACCGGGGAGCTGTTTTTT
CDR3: CASSLLMNTGELFF

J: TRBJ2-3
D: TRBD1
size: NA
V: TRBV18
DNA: TGTGCCAGCTCACCACGACAGGGATTGAGTTACGACACAAATACGCAGTATTTT
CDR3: CASSPRQGLSYDTNTQYF

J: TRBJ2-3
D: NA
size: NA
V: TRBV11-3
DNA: TGTGTCAGCAGTTTAATGCCAGGAGGCACAGATACGCAGTATTTT
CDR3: CVSSLMPGGTDTQYF

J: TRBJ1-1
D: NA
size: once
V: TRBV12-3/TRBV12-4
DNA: TGTGCCAGCAGTTTAAGGGCCCGCTGGGGCTCTGAAACTTTCTTT
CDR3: CASSLRARWGSETFF

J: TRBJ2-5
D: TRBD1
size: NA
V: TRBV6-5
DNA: TGTGTCAGCAGAACCAGAAGGACAGGCGGGCGAGAGACCCAGTACTTC
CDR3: CVSRTRRTGGRETQYF

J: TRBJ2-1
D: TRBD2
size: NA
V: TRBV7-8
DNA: TGTGCCAACAGCTTAGTTGGGTCTAGCGGGACCAATGAGCAGTTCTTC
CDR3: CANSLVGSSGTNEQFF

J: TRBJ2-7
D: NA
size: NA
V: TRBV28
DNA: TGTGCCAACAGAGGACCCCACTCCTACGAGCAGTACTTC
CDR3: CANRGPHSYEQYF

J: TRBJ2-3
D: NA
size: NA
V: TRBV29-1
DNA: TGCAGCGTTGAGCGTAGAGATATGCACTATTTT
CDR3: CSVERRDMHYF

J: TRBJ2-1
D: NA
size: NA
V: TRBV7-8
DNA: TGTGCCAGCAGCCTACAAGAGATAAGCTCCTACAATGAGCAGTTCTTC
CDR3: CASSLQEISSYNEQFF

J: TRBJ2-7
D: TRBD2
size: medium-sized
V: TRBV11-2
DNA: TGTGCCAGCAGCTTTCAGCCCGGGGGGGAGCAGTACTTC
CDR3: CASSFQPGGEQYF

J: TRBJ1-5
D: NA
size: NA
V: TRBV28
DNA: TGTGCCAGCAGCGTGGCCCGGGGGCGCGACTATCAGCCCCAGCATTTT
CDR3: CASSVARGRDYQPQHF

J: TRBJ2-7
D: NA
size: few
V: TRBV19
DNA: TGTGCCAGTTGTCTAGGCAGGGGCTACGAGCAGTACTTC
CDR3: CASCLGRGYEQYF

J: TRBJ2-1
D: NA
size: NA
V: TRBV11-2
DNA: TGTGCCAGCAGCTTAAAAATTCGCAATGAGCAGTCCTTC
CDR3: CASSLKIRNEQSF

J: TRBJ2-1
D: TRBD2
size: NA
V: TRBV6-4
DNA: TGTGCCAGCAGTGACTCTGGGACTAGCTCCCACAATGAGCAGTTTTTC
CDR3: CASSDSGTSSHNEQFF

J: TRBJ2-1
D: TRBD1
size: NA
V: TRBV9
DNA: TGTGCCGGCAGCGTATCAGGACAGGGCTACAATGAGCAGTTCTTC
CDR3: CAGSVSGQGYNEQFF

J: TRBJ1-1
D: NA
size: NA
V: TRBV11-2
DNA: TGTGCCAGCAGCTTAGAGCAGGGGAGGGCTGAGGCTTCATTT
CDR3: CASSLEQGRAEASF

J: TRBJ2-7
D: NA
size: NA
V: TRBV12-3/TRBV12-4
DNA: TGTGCCAGCAGTTTATTGGGGGAGCGTTACTTC
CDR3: CASSLLGERYF

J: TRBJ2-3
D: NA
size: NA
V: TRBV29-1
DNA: TGCAGCGTTGAAGCGTTGGGCAGGGTGGGAGTTATCACAAATACGCAGTATTTT
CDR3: CSVEALGRVGVITNTQYF

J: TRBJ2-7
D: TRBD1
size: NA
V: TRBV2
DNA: TGTGCCAGCATTGAACAGGGGACCAGCTCCTACGAGCAGTACTTC
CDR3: CASIEQGTSSYEQYF

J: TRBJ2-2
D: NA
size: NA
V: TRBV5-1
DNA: TGCGTCAGCAGCTTGACGGGATCCGGGGAGCTGTTTTTT
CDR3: CVSSLTGSGELFF

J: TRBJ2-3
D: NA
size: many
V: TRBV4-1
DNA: TGCGCCAGCAGCCTCCCCCGGGGGTTGGGCACAGATACGCAGTATTTT
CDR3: CASSLPRGLGTDTQYF